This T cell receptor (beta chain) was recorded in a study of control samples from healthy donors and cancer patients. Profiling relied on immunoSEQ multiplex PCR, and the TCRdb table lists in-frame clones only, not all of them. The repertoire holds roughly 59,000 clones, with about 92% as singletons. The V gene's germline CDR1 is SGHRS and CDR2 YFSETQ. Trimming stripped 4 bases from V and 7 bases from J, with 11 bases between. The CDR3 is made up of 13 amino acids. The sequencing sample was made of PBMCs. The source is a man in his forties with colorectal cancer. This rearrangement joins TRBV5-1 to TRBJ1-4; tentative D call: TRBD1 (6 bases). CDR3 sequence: CASSRGGVEKLFF. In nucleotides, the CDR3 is TGCGCCAGCAGCCGGGGGGGCGTTGAAAAACTGTTTTTT.